This T cell receptor beta chain was sequenced during a study of T cell clones after liver transplantation. Germline values: CDR1 SGHRS, CDR2 YFSETQ. J gave up 4 bases and V 5 bases, and 5 bases lay outside the gene matches. The CDR3 covers 16 residues. This clone was observed once. Sequencing used immunoSEQ multiplex PCR; TCRdb keeps in-frame clones, though not all of them. The table shows tens of thousands of clones, with over 65% occurring only once. Sequencing was performed on CD4+ T cells from blood, taken at the 22-month timepoint. This chain connects TRBV5-1 to TRBJ2-3, with 15 bases that match TRBD2. This TCR came from a human patient who received a liver transplant. Some T cells may be transferred from the graft donor. CDR3 DNA: TGCGCCAGCAGGGCAGGACTAGCGGGAGGGGCAGATACGCAGTATTTT. Amino acids: CASRAGLAGGADTQYF.